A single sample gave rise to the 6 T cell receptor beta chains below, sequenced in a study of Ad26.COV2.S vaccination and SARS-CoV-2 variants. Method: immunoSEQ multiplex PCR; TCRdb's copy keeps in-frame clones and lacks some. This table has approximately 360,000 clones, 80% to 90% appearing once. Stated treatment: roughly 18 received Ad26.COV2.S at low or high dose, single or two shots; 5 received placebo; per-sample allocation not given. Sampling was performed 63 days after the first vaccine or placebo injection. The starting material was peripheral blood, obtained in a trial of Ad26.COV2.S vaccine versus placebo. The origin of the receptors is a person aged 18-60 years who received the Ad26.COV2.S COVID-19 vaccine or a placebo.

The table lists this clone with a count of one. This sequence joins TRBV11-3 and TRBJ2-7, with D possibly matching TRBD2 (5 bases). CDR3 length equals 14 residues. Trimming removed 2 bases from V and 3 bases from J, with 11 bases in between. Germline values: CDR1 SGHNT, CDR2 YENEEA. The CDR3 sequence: CASSLRSGNYEQYF. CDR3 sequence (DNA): TGTGCCAGCAGCTTAAGAAGCGGCAACTACGAGCAGTACTTC.

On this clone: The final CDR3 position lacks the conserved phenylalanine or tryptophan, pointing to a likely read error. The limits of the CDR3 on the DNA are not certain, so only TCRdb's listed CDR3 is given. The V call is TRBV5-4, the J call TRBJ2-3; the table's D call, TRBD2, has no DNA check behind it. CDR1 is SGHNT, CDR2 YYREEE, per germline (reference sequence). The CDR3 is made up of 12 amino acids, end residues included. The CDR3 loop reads CASSLGGSLRSI.

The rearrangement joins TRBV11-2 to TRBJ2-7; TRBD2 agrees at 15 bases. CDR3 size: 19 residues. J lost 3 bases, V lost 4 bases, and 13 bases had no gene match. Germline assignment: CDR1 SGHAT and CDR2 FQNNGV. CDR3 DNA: TGTGCCAGCAGCTCTTTCCGGACTAGCGGGAGGGCCGGGCGCTACGAGCAGTACTTC. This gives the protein CASSSFRTSGRAGRYEQYF.

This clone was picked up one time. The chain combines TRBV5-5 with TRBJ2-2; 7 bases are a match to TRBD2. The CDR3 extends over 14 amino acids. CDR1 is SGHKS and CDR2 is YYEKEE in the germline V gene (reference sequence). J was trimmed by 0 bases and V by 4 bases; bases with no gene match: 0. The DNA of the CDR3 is TGTGCCAGCAGCCGGGGGGCGAACACCGGGGAGCTGTTTTTT. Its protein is CASSRGANTGELFF.

This CDR3 reads CASSLLGLGEQYF. CDR3 sequence (DNA): TGCGCCAGCAGCTTGTTAGGCTTGGGCGAGCAGTACTTC. The chain carries TRBV5-1 and TRBJ2-7; no clear D gene. The V gene lost 1 base and the J gene lost 6 bases, with 11 bases spanning the gap. The germline V gene encodes CDR1 SGHRS and CDR2 YFSETQ. There are 13 residues in the CDR3.

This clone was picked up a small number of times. The CDR3 is CASSLGLGTYEQYF. The CDR3 DNA reads as TGTGCCAGCAGCTTGGGACTTGGTACCTACGAGCAGTACTTC. The chain joins TRBV11-2 to TRBJ2-7, with TRBD2 as a possible D gene (6 bases). This CDR3 is built from 14 residues. From germline, CDR1 is SGHAT and CDR2 FQNNGV. The V end lost 3 bases, the J end lost 2 bases, and 11 bases lay between the germline ends.